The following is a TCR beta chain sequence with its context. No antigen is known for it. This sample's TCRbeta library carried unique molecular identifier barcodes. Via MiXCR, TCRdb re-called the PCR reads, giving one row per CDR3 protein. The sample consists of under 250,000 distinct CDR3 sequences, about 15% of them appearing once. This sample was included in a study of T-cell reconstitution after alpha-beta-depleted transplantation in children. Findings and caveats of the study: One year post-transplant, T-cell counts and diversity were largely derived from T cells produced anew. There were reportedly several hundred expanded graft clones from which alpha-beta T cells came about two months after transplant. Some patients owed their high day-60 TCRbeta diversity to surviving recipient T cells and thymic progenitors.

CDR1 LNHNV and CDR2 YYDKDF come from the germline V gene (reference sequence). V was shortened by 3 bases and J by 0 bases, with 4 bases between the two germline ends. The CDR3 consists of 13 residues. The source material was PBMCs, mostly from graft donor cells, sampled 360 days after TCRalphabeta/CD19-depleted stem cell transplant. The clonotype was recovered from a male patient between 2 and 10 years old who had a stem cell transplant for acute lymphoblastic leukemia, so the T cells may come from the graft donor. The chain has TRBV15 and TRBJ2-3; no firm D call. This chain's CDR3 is CATSRASTDTQYF. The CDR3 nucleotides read TGTGCCACCAGCAGGGCTAGCACAGATACGCAGTATTTT.